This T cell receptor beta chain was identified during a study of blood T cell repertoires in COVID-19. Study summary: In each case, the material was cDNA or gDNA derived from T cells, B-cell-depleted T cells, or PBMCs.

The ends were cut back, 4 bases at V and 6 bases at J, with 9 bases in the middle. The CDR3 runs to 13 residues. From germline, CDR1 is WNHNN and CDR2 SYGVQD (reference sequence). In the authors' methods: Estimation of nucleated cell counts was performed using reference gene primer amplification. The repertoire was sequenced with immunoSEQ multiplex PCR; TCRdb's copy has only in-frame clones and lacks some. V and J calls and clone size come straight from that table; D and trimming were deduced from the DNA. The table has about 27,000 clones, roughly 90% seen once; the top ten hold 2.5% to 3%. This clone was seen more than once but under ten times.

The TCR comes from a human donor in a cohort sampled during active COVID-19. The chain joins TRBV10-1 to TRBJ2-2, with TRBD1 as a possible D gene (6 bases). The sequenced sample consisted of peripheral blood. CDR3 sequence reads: CASSGTAAGELFF. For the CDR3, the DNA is TGCGCCAGCAGTGGGACAGCGGCCGGGGAGCTGTTTTTT.